The text below deals with one T cell receptor (beta chain). This specimen comes from a study of blood T cell repertoires in COVID-19. About the research overall: Italy, Spain and the United States were the sources of the convalescent and acute COVID-19 samples. Sources were T cells, B-cell-depleted T cells, or PBMCs; the material itself was cDNA or gDNA.

V was pared by 5 bases and J by 4 bases, with 13 bases between. The CDR3 extends over 14 amino acids. Germline CDR1 MRHNA, CDR2 SNTAGT. The data were produced by immunoSEQ multiplex PCR, yet TCRdb's version contains in-frame clones alone and is incomplete. The data hold a few hundred thousand clones, with approximately 86% observed a single time. The sequenced material came from peripheral blood. The TCR sequence derives from a woman between 50 and 59 years old who had recovered from COVID-19. V and J are TRBV6-4 and TRBJ2-3, with unresolved D. This chain's CDR3 is CASSHYSGADTQYF. The CDR3 DNA sequence: TGTGCCAGCAGTCATTATTCAGGTGCAGATACGCAGTATTTT.